This paragraph covers one T cell receptor beta chain sequence. What it binds is not known. From germline, CDR1 is DFQATT and CDR2 SNEGSKA (reference sequence). V lost 3 bases to trimming and J lost 1 base; unmatched junction nucleotides: 3. CDR3 length: 14 amino acids. The data derive from a study of blood T cells in healthy people across ages. Study-level results: Diversity of TCR beta per million T cells declined in a roughly linear way with age.

A second PCR, run for roughly 6 to 11 cycles, used a sample-barcoded 5' primer plus a J-beta primer mix. MiXCR, run by TCRdb on the 5' RACE reads, gives a single entry per CDR3 protein. The data hold about 720,000 distinct CDR3 sequences, with roughly 25% observed a single time. These sequences were also reported in another study, on T cells of mothers and their children.

This sequence joins TRBV20-1 and TRBJ1-2; 9 bases line up with TRBD1. The TCR sequence derives from a boy younger than 18 in good health. Specimen: blood. The DNA for the CDR3 is TGCAGTGCTAGGGGACAGGGCCTTAACTATGGCTACACCTTC. Translating it yields CSARGQGLNYGYTF.